This T cell receptor (beta chain) appears in the sequencing data of a study of beta chain features in type 1 diabetes. Reverse transcription of all isolated RNA meant that expressed TCRB transcripts were sequenced. Assay used: immunoSEQ multiplex PCR; TCRdb lists only in-frame clones, some missing. The repertoire includes 600,000 to 750,000 clones, around 12% of them detected once, and more than 0.1% sits in the top ten. About this clone: As yet, its antigen is unknown. The same CDR3 can be traced to other DNA sequences in this sample.

Looked up from germline, CDR1 is SNHLY and CDR2 is FYNNEI. This CDR3 has 12 amino acids. Trimming shortened V by 6 bases and J by 0 bases, and 6 bases separated the two germline ends. Study-wide points: In all four CD4+ subsets, TCRB CDR3 length was significantly, moderately reduced in type 1 diabetes.

The sequence came from a man aged 30-40 years with type 1 diabetes. The chain recombines TRBV2 with TRBJ2-7; no reliable D call. The sample taken for sequencing was naive CD4+ T cells from blood. This chain's CDR3 is CASSASSYEQYF. The CDR3 bases are TGTGCCAGCAGCGCGAGCTCCTACGAGCAGTACTTC.